The 18 T cell receptor beta chains reported below all come from one sample, sequenced in a study of T-cell memory formation after mild COVID-19. MiXCR, run by TCRdb on the 5' RACE reads, gives a single entry per CDR3 protein. The sample consists of tens of thousands of distinct CDR3 sequences, about 23% of them appearing once. Sequencing input: PBMCs or a T cell subset sorted from them (not recorded which). These TCRs come from a young man who had mild COVID-19 (a few samples of this study predate the infection). Cell type and time point are not known.

In its sample, this clonotype was seen many times. V and J are TRBV7-2 and TRBJ2-5; tentatively, D is TRBD2 (5 bases). Trimming took off 4 bases at V and 10 bases at J, with 16 bases between the two ends. This CDR3 is built from 13 residues. Germline V gene lookup returns CDR1 SGHTA and CDR2 FQGNSA. CDR3 DNA sequence: TGTGCCAGCAGCTCCCGGGGAGAGCGCAACCAGTACTTC. Protein sequence: CASSSRGERNQYF. The full variable domain, its missing parts supplied by reference TRBV7-2 and TRBJ2-5, is GAGVSQSPSNKVTEKGKDVELRCDPISGHTALYWYRQSLGQGLEFLIYFQGNSAPDKSGLPSDRFSAERTGGSVSTLTIQRTQQEDSAVYLCASSSRGERNQYFGPGTRLLVL.

This clonotype was seen many times. This rearrangement joins TRBV12-3 or TRBV12-4 to TRBJ1-2; maybe TRBD1 (6 bases). Trimming removed 6 bases from V and 2 bases from J, with 10 bases in between. The CDR3 totals 13 residues. The CDR3 nucleotides read TGTGCCAGCAGCCCCACAGGGAACTATGGCTACACCTTC. Translating gives CASSPTGNYGYTF.

A few counts support this clonotype. The V and J genes are TRBV12-3 or TRBV12-4 and TRBJ2-5, with a tentative D call TRBD2 (6 bases). The CDR3 is 15 residues long. Trimming took 2 bases from V and 5 from J, leaving 15 bases between them. The CDR3 bases are TGTGCCAGCAGTTTACGGTTGCGGGGCCAGGAGACCCAGTACTTC. Its translation: CASSLRLRGQETQYF.

This chain uses TRBV30 with TRBJ2-3, with D possibly matching TRBD2 (6 bases). Trimming cost V 8 bases and J 11 bases, with 11 bases left between them. The length of the CDR3 is 9 residues. Germline values: CDR1 GTSNPN, CDR2 SVGIG (reference sequence). CDR3 region: CAGGRGQYF. The CDR3 DNA reads TGTGCCGGGGGGAGAGGGCAGTATTTT.

This clonotype was counted between two and nine times. The rearrangement links TRBV7-3 to TRBJ2-1; tentatively, D is TRBD1 or TRBD2 (6 bases each). Between the trimmed V and J ends, which lost 2 bases and 10 bases, there was a span of 12 bases. Germline values: CDR1 SGHTA, CDR2 FQGTGA. The CDR3 sequence is 13 residues long. The CDR3 sequence: CASSLLIGGEQFF. In DNA, the CDR3 is TGTGCCAGCAGCTTATTGATCGGGGGCGAGCAGTTCTTC. The full variable domain, its missing parts supplied by reference TRBV7-3 and TRBJ2-1, is GAGVSQTPSNKVTEKGKYVELRCDPISGHTALYWYRQSLGQGPEFLIYFQGTGAADDSGLPNDRFFAVRPEGSVSTLKIQRTERGDSAVYLCASSLLIGGEQFFGPGTRLTVL.

J is TRBJ2-3 and V is TRBV4-1; TRBD2 agrees at 11 bases. Germline-derived CDR1 and CDR2 are MGHRA and YSYEKL. Trimming cost V 2 bases and J 0 bases; bases outside gene matches: 10. The CDR3 has 19 residues. CDR3 residues: CASSQSVLAGGTSTDTQYF. Here the CDR3 DNA reads TGCGCCAGCAGCCAATCGGTTCTAGCGGGGGGAACTAGCACAGATACGCAGTATTTT.

The CDR3 coding sequence is TGCAGCGTTGAAGAGGGGGCACCTTACGAGCAGTACTTC. Translating it yields CSVEEGAPYEQYF. V gene TRBV29-1 combines with J gene TRBJ2-7; tentative D call: TRBD1 (6 bases). The CDR3 totals 13 residues. Germline V gene sequence: CDR1 SQVTM, CDR2 ANQGSEA. V dropped 0 bases and J dropped 4 bases, with 10 bases sitting between them.

The V call is TRBV6-6, the J call TRBJ2-3; D may be TRBD2 (5 bases). The V end was cut by 5 bases, the J end by 1 base, with 16 bases between. The CDR3 is made up of 16 amino acids. Germline CDR1 and CDR2: MNHNY and SVGAGI (reference sequence). CDR3 in amino acids: CASSNVRGRGTDTQYF. CDR3 nucleotide sequence: TGTGCCAGCAGTAACGTCCGAGGGCGGGGCACAGATACGCAGTATTTT.

The chain links TRBV7-2 to TRBJ2-4, with 11 nucleotides matching TRBD2. Germline CDR1 reads SGHTA; CDR2 reads FQGNSA. Trimming at V came to 5 bases and at J to 8 bases, leaving 8 bases not matched to a gene. CDR3 size: 15 residues. This CDR3 reads CASSTFSGGADIQYF. The CDR3 bases are TGTGCCAGCAGCACTTTTAGCGGGGGGGCTGACATTCAGTACTTC.

This clonotype was picked up a small number of times. The rearrangement uses TRBV4-1 and TRBJ2-3; 7 positions agree with TRBD2. This CDR3 is built from 17 residues. Per the germline V gene, CDR1 is MGHRA and CDR2 is YSYEKL. With V trimmed by 0 bases and J by 0 bases, 6 bases remained unmatched. DNA of the CDR3: TGCGCCAGCAGCCAAGATCCGCCGCGGGGGAGCACAGATACGCAGTATTTT. This codes for CASSQDPPRGSTDTQYF.

This chain uses TRBV6-1 with TRBJ1-1, with D perhaps TRBD1 (5 bases). The CDR3 loop spans 16 amino acids. V lost 2 bases and J 4 bases, leaving 17 bases between the germline ends. Germline CDR1 reads MNHNS; CDR2 reads SASEGT. CDR3 sequence: CASSEWGPNSGTEAFF. The CDR3, as DNA: TGTGCCAGCAGTGAATGGGGACCCAACTCGGGCACTGAAGCTTTCTTT.

This clonotype occurred a few times. The genes are TRBV19 and TRBJ1-2, with D hard to call. CDR3 length equals 12 residues. CDR1 is LNHDA and CDR2 is SQIVND in the germline V gene (reference sequence). Trimming cost V 8 bases and J 1 base, with 8 bases left between them. The CDR3 here is CASQTVNYGYTF. The DNA for the CDR3 is TGTGCCAGTCAAACGGTTAACTATGGCTACACCTTC.

This clonotype was detected only a few times. V gene TRBV6-6 combines with J gene TRBJ1-1, with 8 bases fitting TRBD1. Trimming cost V 9 bases and J 7 bases; bases outside gene matches: 13. The germline V gene has CDR1 MNHNY and CDR2 SVGAGI (reference sequence). This CDR3 is 14 amino acids long. CDR3 loop: CASYQGAAGGEAFF. The CDR3 bases are TGTGCCAGTTATCAGGGGGCGGCCGGCGGTGAAGCTTTCTTT.

J is TRBJ2-6 and V is TRBV12-3 or TRBV12-4, with D perhaps TRBD2 (5 bases). This CDR3 spans 13 amino acids. CDR3 DNA sequence: TGTGCGGCGGGTGGCTCTGGGGCCAACGTCCTGACTTTC. This sequence encodes CAAGGSGANVLTF.

This chain uses TRBV6-5 with TRBJ1-4, with TRBD1 as a possible D gene (6 bases). Trimming pared 2 bases from V and 7 bases from J, leaving 17 bases between. The CDR3 sequence is 16 residues long. Germline V lookup: CDR1 MNHEY, CDR2 SVGAGI. CDR3 sequence reads: CASSYQVRTDPEKLFF. CDR3 nucleotides: TGTGCCAGCAGTTACCAGGTCAGGACAGATCCTGAAAAACTGTTTTTT.

This clonotype was seen a few times. The chain links TRBV6-1 to TRBJ2-7; tentative D call: TRBD2 (6 bases). Germline V CDR1 and CDR2: MNHNS, SASEGT. V gave up 2 bases and J gave up 2 bases, with 10 bases separating them. The CDR3 has 14 amino acids. This chain's CDR3 is CASSEQAGPYEQYF. The CDR3 DNA sequence: TGTGCCAGCAGTGAACAGGCGGGGCCCTACGAGCAGTACTTC.

This sequence joins TRBV28 and TRBJ2-3; the D gene is possibly TRBD1 (6 bases). In germline, CDR1 is MDHEN, CDR2 SYDVKM. V gave up 6 bases and J gave up 2 bases, with 12 bases separating them. The CDR3 contains 14 residues. CDR3: CASSRDTSTDTQYF. The CDR3 DNA reads as TGTGCCAGCAGCCGGGACACTTCCACAGATACGCAGTATTTT.

This chain joins TRBV4-1 and TRBJ2-6; unclear D gene. The CDR3 covers 15 residues. Germline V gene data show CDR1 as MGHRA and CDR2 as YSYEKL. V was clipped by 3 bases and J by 1 base, with 7 bases between them. The CDR3 is CASSQTLSGANVLTF. The CDR3 bases are TGCGCCAGCAGCCAGACGTTGTCTGGGGCCAACGTCCTGACTTTC.